This is a list of T cell receptor beta chains from one sample in a study of response to subunit inactivated influenza vaccine. TCRdb ran MiXCR on the RT-PCR reads and lists one entry per CDR3 protein. The repertoire consists of some 190,000 distinct CDR3 sequences, with roughly 14% occurring once and the leading ten covering under 30%. The starting material was CD8+ T cells sorted from PBMCs, obtained about 5 days after vaccination. Source of these receptors: a man aged 50-59 years who received an inactivated influenza vaccine. CDR3s include the opening cysteine and the closing phenylalanine or tryptophan. A D gene is named only where the DNA matches it firmly. Clone size is stated in some rows and not others, as once, few, many or a class when expanded.

>TRBD1|TRBJ1-1|.|TRBV5-6
CASSYGTGGEAFF
TGTGCCAGCAGTTATGGGACAGGGGGGGAAGCTTTCTTT
>.|TRBJ1-5|.|TRBV15
CATSRDDYNQPQHF
TGTGCCACCAGCAGAGATGATTACAATCAGCCCCAGCATTTT
>TRBD1|TRBJ2-1|.|TRBV14
CASSLWTGFGNEQFF
TGTGCCAGCAGCCTATGGACAGGGTTTGGCAATGAGCAGTTCTTC
>.|TRBJ2-2|once|TRBV18
CASSRISGTLNTGELFF
TGTGCCAGCTCACGTATATCCGGGACTTTAAACACCGGGGAGCTGTTTTTT
>.|TRBJ2-7|few|TRBV4-1
CASSQDDGHYLFEQYF
TGCGCCAGCAGCCAAGATGACGGGCACTACCTATTCGAGCAGTACTTC
>.|TRBJ2-2|.|TRBV4-2
CASSQEEGGDISRELFF
TGTGCCAGCAGCCAAGAGGAGGGCGGAGACATCAGCCGGGAGCTGTTTTTT
>.|TRBJ2-2|few|TRBV9
CASSVNRDGSVGDTGELFF
TGTGCCAGCAGCGTGAACAGGGATGGATCGGTTGGGGACACCGGGGAGCTGTTTTTT
>.|TRBJ1-2|few|TRBV6-2/TRBV6-3
CASSLDPAGGDGYTF
TGTGCCAGCAGTTTAGACCCGGCAGGAGGCGATGGCTACACCTTC
>TRBD2|TRBJ2-7|few|TRBV28
CASRGAGEPYEQYF
TGTGCCAGCAGGGGAGCGGGAGAACCCTACGAGCAGTACTTC
>.|TRBJ2-7|.|TRBV11-2
CASSFSTDYEQYF
TGTGCCAGCAGCTTTTCGACAGATTACGAGCAGTACTTC
>.|TRBJ2-1|.|TRBV27
CASSLLGSLGPAGSLHGEQFF
TGTGCCAGCAGTTTATTAGGTTCGCTCGGTCCGGCGGGGAGTCTTCACGGTGAGCAGTTCTTC
>.|TRBJ2-1|many|TRBV15
CATSRETRSYNEQFF
TGTGCCACCAGCAGAGAGACTAGGAGCTACAATGAGCAGTTCTTC
>.|TRBJ2-3|many|TRBV20-1
CSARDPRRGSQYF
TGCAGTGCTAGAGACCCCCGCCGGGGTTCGCAGTATTTT
>TRBD2|TRBJ2-3|.|TRBV12-3/TRBV12-4
CASSPTSGGTTDTQYF
TGTGCCAGCAGCCCGACTAGCGGGGGGACCACAGATACGCAGTATTTT
>TRBD1|TRBJ1-1|few|TRBV28
CASSPSGTENTEAFF
TGTGCCAGCAGTCCCTCCGGGACAGAGAACACTGAAGCTTTCTTT
>TRBD2|TRBJ2-4|many|TRBV28
CASSSPLAGVKNIQYF
TGTGCCAGCAGCTCCCCACTAGCGGGAGTTAAAAACATTCAGTACTTC
>TRBD2|TRBJ2-4|.|TRBV6-2/TRBV6-3
CASSYSKTSGDYIQYF
TGTGCCAGCAGTTACTCGAAGACTAGCGGGGATTACATTCAGTACTTC
>TRBD2|TRBJ2-1|few|TRBV5-1
CASSLASGQDNEQFF
TGCGCCAGCAGCTTGGCTAGCGGGCAAGACAATGAGCAGTTCTTC
>TRBD2|TRBJ2-1|many|TRBV11-2
CASTRLADYNEQFF
TGTGCCAGCACCCGTCTAGCGGACTACAATGAGCAGTTCTTC
>.|TRBJ2-7|.|TRBV7-9
CASSYAGTQHYEQYF
TGTGCCAGCAGCTACGCCGGGACCCAGCACTACGAGCAGTACTTC
>TRBD1|TRBJ2-1|few|TRBV28
CASTPIRDRGYNEQFF
TGTGCCAGCACCCCTATCCGGGACAGGGGGTACAATGAGCAGTTCTTC
>.|TRBJ2-2|.|TRBV7-3
CASSRFEQGTSTGELSF
TGTGCCAGCAGCCGCTTCGAGCAGGGAACCAGTACCGGGGAGCTGTCTTTT
>TRBD1|TRBJ2-1|few|TRBV5-1
CASSSRGSQYNEQFF
TGCGCCAGCAGTTCCAGGGGGAGCCAGTACAATGAGCAGTTCTTC
>TRBD1|TRBJ2-7|few|TRBV5-6
CASSRGTGIYEQYF
TGTGCCAGCAGCCGCGGGACAGGGATCTACGAGCAGTACTTC
>.|TRBJ2-1|few|TRBV9
CASSALGNSYNEQFF
TGTGCCAGCAGCGCCCTGGGCAACTCCTACAATGAGCAGTTCTTC
>TRBD1|TRBJ2-5|.|TRBV5-5
CASSQGTGGMETQYF
TGTGCCAGCAGCCAAGGGACAGGGGGCATGGAGACCCAGTACTTC
>.|TRBJ2-3|.|TRBV9
CASSPSSGDTDTQYF
TGTGCCAGCAGCCCTTCCTCCGGGGACACAGATACGCAGTATTTT
>TRBD2|TRBJ2-7|few|TRBV10-3
CAISYGRADGEQYF
TGTGCCATCAGTTACGGGAGGGCCGATGGTGAGCAGTACTTC
>.|TRBJ2-5|few|TRBV20-1
CSALGETQYF
TGCAGTGCGCTGGGGGAGACCCAGTACTTC
>TRBD1|TRBJ2-5|few|TRBV12-3/TRBV12-4
CASSFGTVQETQYF
TGTGCCAGCAGTTTCGGGACAGTACAAGAGACCCAGTACTTC
>TRBD2|TRBJ2-4|few|TRBV20-1
CSARGWLAEAKNIQYF
TGCAGTGCTAGGGGTTGGCTAGCGGAAGCCAAAAACATTCAGTACTTC
>.|TRBJ2-5|many|TRBV2
CASLPPGGLAETQYF
TGTGCCAGCCTCCCTCCTGGGGGGTTGGCGGAGACCCAGTACTTC
>.|TRBJ2-5|.|TRBV7-9
CASSRSGGEETQYF
TGTGCCAGCAGCCGTTCGGGGGGCGAAGAGACCCAGTACTTC
>TRBD2|TRBJ2-5|.|TRBV2
CASRITSGGRETQYF
TGTGCCAGCAGGATTACTAGCGGGGGGCGAGAGACCCAGTACTTC
>TRBD1|TRBJ2-7|.|TRBV27
CASSHPRQGAGEQYF
TGTGCCAGCAGTCACCCCAGGCAGGGGGCTGGAGAGCAGTACTTC
>TRBD2|TRBJ2-5|.|TRBV5-1
CASSSTSGGVVETQYF
TGCGCCAGCAGCTCGACTAGCGGGGGGGTAGTAGAGACCCAGTACTTC
>TRBD2|TRBJ2-2|.|TRBV27
CASSLSNSGGITGELFF
TGTGCCAGCAGTTTATCGAACAGCGGGGGGATCACCGGGGAGCTGTTTTTT
>TRBD2|TRBJ2-7|.|TRBV9
CASSVEAGGPVYEQYF
TGTGCCAGCAGCGTAGAAGCGGGAGGGCCTGTCTACGAGCAGTACTTC
>.|TRBJ2-7|few|TRBV6-1
CASSEIPTYEQYF
TGTGCCAGCAGTGAAATACCTACCTACGAGCAGTACTTC
>TRBD1|TRBJ2-2|.|TRBV4-2
CASSAPWTGGTGELFF
TGTGCCAGCAGCGCCCCTTGGACAGGGGGGACCGGGGAGCTGTTTTTT
>.|TRBJ1-5|.|TRBV6-4
CASMEDQPQHF
TGTGCCAGCATGGAAGATCAGCCCCAGCATTTT
>.|TRBJ2-1|many|TRBV4-3
CASSQDVDRGLNEQFF
TGCGCCAGCAGCCAAGATGTGGATAGGGGACTCAATGAGCAGTTCTTC
>.|TRBJ1-5|few|TRBV20-1
CSARKVGSNQPQHF
TGCAGTGCCCGTAAGGTCGGGTCCAATCAGCCCCAGCATTTT
>TRBD1|TRBJ2-7|.|TRBV27
CASGRDRIHEQYF
TGTGCCAGCGGCCGGGACAGAATCCACGAGCAGTACTTC
>.|TRBJ2-5|few|TRBV28
CASSWVIPSFQETQYF
TGTGCCAGCAGTTGGGTCATCCCCTCTTTCCAAGAGACCCAGTACTTC
>.|TRBJ2-1|.|TRBV5-1
CASSLTAHSYNEQFF
TGCGCCAGCAGCTTGACGGCTCACTCCTACAATGAGCAGTTCTTC
>.|TRBJ2-5|.|TRBV5-5
CASSLVSYQETQYF
TGTGCCAGCAGCTTGGTTTCTTACCAAGAGACCCAGTACTTC
>.|TRBJ1-2|.|TRBV15
CATSRDSTGMWNYGYTF
TGTGCCACCAGCAGAGATTCTACAGGGATGTGGAACTATGGCTACACCTTC
>TRBD1|TRBJ1-2|many|TRBV5-5
CASSLDSGQSYGYTF
TGTGCCAGCAGCTTGGATTCGGGACAGAGCTATGGCTACACCTTC
>.|TRBJ2-5|few|TRBV9
CASSVGSMGGWETQYF
TGTGCCAGCAGCGTAGGCAGTATGGGAGGATGGGAGACCCAGTACTTC
>.|TRBJ2-1|many|TRBV4-3
CASSQDWGSPNNEQFF
TGCGCCAGCAGCCAAGATTGGGGGTCCCCCAACAATGAGCAGTTCTTC
>.|TRBJ2-2|.|TRBV29-1
CSVAATGELFF
TGCAGCGTTGCGGCCACCGGGGAGCTGTTTTTT
>.|TRBJ2-7|few|TRBV6-5
CASSYYAGTVTYEQYF
TGTGCCAGCAGTTACTACGCTGGGACTGTTACCTACGAGCAGTACTTC
>TRBD2|TRBJ2-3|many|TRBV27
CASSPLRAGGTDTQYF
TGTGCCAGCAGTCCCCTGAGAGCGGGAGGCACAGATACGCAGTATTTT
>.|TRBJ2-2|.|TRBV24-1
CATSDLPEGTGELFF
TGTGCCACCAGTGATTTGCCGGAGGGGACCGGGGAGCTGTTTTTT
>TRBD2|TRBJ2-7|few|TRBV6-1
CASGGLAGDYEQYF
TGTGCCAGCGGAGGACTAGCGGGAGATTACGAGCAGTACTTC
>.|TRBJ1-1|.|TRBV30
CAWSPGMNTEAFF
TGTGCCTGGAGTCCCGGGATGAACACTGAAGCTTTCTTT